A single sample is the source of the 31 T cell receptor beta chains below, sequenced in a study of blood T cell repertoires in COVID-19. TCRdb keeps only in-frame clones here, not all; method: immunoSEQ multiplex PCR. The sample holds about 210,000 clones; approximately 82% are singletons and the top ten take over 9.5%. Sequenced sample: peripheral blood. The origin of the receptors is a woman in her thirties or forties with acute or convalescent COVID-19.

On this clone itself: The sample holds other DNA sequences that translate to the same CDR3. J is TRBJ2-2 and V is TRBV6-1; 11 bases line up with TRBD1. J lost 6 bases, V lost 0 bases, and 0 bases had no gene match. The germline V gene encodes CDR1 MNHNS and CDR2 SASEGT. The length of the CDR3 is 15 residues. In nucleotides, the CDR3 is TGTGCCAGCAGTGAAGCGGGACAGGGGGCCGGGGAGCTGTTTTTT. The encoded protein is CASSEAGQGAGELFF.

V and J are TRBV10-2 and TRBJ2-7, with 7 bases fitting TRBD2. V shed 0 bases and J 0 bases; nucleotides not matched to a gene: 5. The CDR3 consists of 16 residues. The germline V gene has CDR1 WSHSY and CDR2 SAAADI. CDR3 DNA sequence: TGCGCCAGCAGTGAGTCGGGCGGGAGTTACTCCTACGAGCAGTACTTC. This translates into CASSESGGSYSYEQYF.

V gene TRBV19 combines with J gene TRBJ1-1; no clear D gene. This CDR3 region has 13 residues. Germline CDR1 reads LNHDA; CDR2 reads SQIVND (reference sequence). Deletions cut 7 bases from V and 1 base from J, with 10 bases between. CDR3: CASTETGNTEAFF. The CDR3 DNA is TGTGCCAGTACCGAGACGGGGAACACTGAAGCTTTCTTT.

V and J are TRBV7-2 and TRBJ2-1, with TRBD2 as a possible D gene (6 bases). V was pared by 4 bases and J by 7 bases, with 14 bases between. From germline, CDR1 is SGHTA and CDR2 FQGNSA. The CDR3 has 14 residues. The CDR3, as DNA: TGTGCCAGCAGCTGGGCGGGACTCCCTAATGAGCAGTTCTTC. Amino acids: CASSWAGLPNEQFF.

The chain links TRBV7-6 to TRBJ1-4; 7 bases are a match to TRBD1. Trimming took 4 bases from V and 3 from J; bases not matched to a gene: 8. Germline lookup yields CDR1 SGHVS and CDR2 FNYEAQ. The CDR3 has 16 residues. CDR3 sequence: CASSSPLGQPNEKLFF. CDR3 DNA: TGTGCCAGCAGCTCCCCCTTGGGACAGCCTAATGAAAAACTGTTTTTT. The variable domain in full, with the rest retrieved from reference TRBV7-6 and TRBJ1-4, is GAGVSQSPRYKVTKRGQDVALRCDPISGHVSLYWYRQALGQGPEFLTYFNYEAQQDKSGLPNDRFSAERPEGSISTLTIQRTEQRDSAMYRCASSSPLGQPNEKLFFGSGTQLSVL.

The gene calls are TRBV7-2 and TRBJ2-1; a possible D gene is TRBD2 (6 bases). This CDR3 has 14 amino acids. The germline V gene has CDR1 SGHTA and CDR2 FQGNSA. Trimming shortened V by 1 base and J by 8 bases, and 12 bases separated the two germline ends. The DNA of the CDR3 is TGTGCCAGCAGCTTAGATGGGGGGTGGGATGAGCAGTTCTTC. This codes for CASSLDGGWDEQFF.

The chain joins TRBV6-6 to TRBJ2-1; 11 nucleotides line up with TRBD1. The V and J ends lost 5 bases and 7 bases, in that order; junction bases with no gene match: 4. This CDR3 spans 14 amino acids. Germline CDR1 and CDR2: MNHNY and SVGAGI (reference sequence). The DNA for the CDR3 is TGTGCCAGCAGTCCCAGGGACAGGGGGAATGAGCAGTTCTTC. Encoded protein: CASSPRDRGNEQFF.

V gene TRBV6-2 or TRBV6-3 combines with J gene TRBJ2-7; 14 bases match TRBD2. The CDR3 consists of 17 residues. J gave up 2 bases and V 5 bases, and 8 bases lay outside the gene matches. Per the germline V gene, CDR1 is MNHEY and CDR2 is SVGEGT. CDR3: CASSAGTSGRGAYEQYF. The CDR3 nucleotides are TGTGCCAGCAGTGCCGGGACTAGCGGGAGAGGGGCCTACGAGCAGTACTTC.

The V gene is TRBV11-1, the J gene TRBJ2-1, with TRBD1 identical over 8 bases. In germline, CDR1 is SGHAT, CDR2 FQDESV (reference sequence). CDR3 length: 15 amino acids. V lost 1 base and J lost 7; bases outside the gene matches: 6. CDR3 sequence: CASSLGEDRANEQFF. CDR3 sequence (DNA): TGTGCCAGCAGCTTAGGAGAGGACAGGGCAAATGAGCAGTTCTTC.

This clone showed up just a few times. The rearrangement joins TRBV7-6 to TRBJ2-1, with 16 bases matching TRBD2. Germline V CDR1 and CDR2: SGHVS, FNYEAQ. V trimming: 5 bases; J trimming: 3 bases; junction bases outside the gene matches: 7. The CDR3 length is 18 residues. Written as DNA, the CDR3 is TGTGCCAGCAGCCGAGGGACTAGCGGGAGGGGCGACTACAATGAGCAGTTCTTC. Its protein product is CASSRGTSGRGDYNEQFF.

V is TRBV28 and J is TRBJ2-7, with D possibly TRBD2 on 6 matching bases. Trimming shortened V by 6 bases and J by 0 bases, and 9 bases separated the two germline ends. This CDR3 has 13 amino acids. The germline gives CDR1 MDHEN, CDR2 SYDVKM. The CDR3 loop reads CASRGGASYEQYF. The CDR3 nucleotides are TGTGCCAGCAGGGGGGGAGCCTCCTACGAGCAGTACTTC.

The chain joins TRBV5-6 to TRBJ2-1; 11 bases agree with TRBD2. CDR1 and CDR2 (germline): SGHDT, YYEEEE. The V and J ends lost 7 bases and 0 bases, in that order; junction bases with no gene match: 9. The CDR3 sequence is 17 residues long. The CDR3 sequence is CASCLAGGPVSYNEQFF. In nucleotides, the CDR3 is TGTGCCAGCTGTCTAGCGGGGGGTCCGGTCTCCTACAATGAGCAGTTCTTC.

The chain uses TRBV4-3 and TRBJ1-1, with D unclear. The CDR3 length is 14 residues. Germline assignment: CDR1 LGHNA and CDR2 YSLEER. Trimming took 5 bases from V and 3 from J, leaving 13 bases between them. CDR3 sequence (DNA): TGCGCCAGCAGCGAGGACCCGAGGGACACTGAAGCTTTCTTT. Protein sequence: CASSEDPRDTEAFF.

V usage is TRBV21-1 and J usage is TRBJ1-4; the table names TRBD1, a call not compared with the DNA. TRBV21-1 is a documented pseudogene. The CDR3 is 15 amino acids. Here the CDR3 DNA reads TGTGCCAGCAGCAAAAAGGGGCAGGGAAATGAAAAACTGTTTTTT. It yields the protein CASSKKGQGNEKLFF.

The CDR3: CAHGSQRNTEAFF. In DNA, the CDR3 is TGTGCCCACGGTTCGCAGCGGAACACTGAAGCTTTCTTT. The rearrangement uses TRBV10-3 and TRBJ1-1; no reliable D call. Trimming pared 11 bases from V and 1 base from J, leaving 14 bases between. The CDR3 runs to 13 residues. Germline V gene sequence: CDR1 ENHRY, CDR2 SYGVKD.

The V gene is TRBV7-2, the J gene TRBJ2-3, with D unclear. The CDR3 loop spans 13 amino acids. The germline V gene has CDR1 SGHTA and CDR2 FQGNSA. Trimming shortened V by 0 bases and J by 9 bases, and 10 bases separated the two germline ends. DNA of the CDR3: TGTGCCAGCAGCTTAGCCCCTCTACCCACGCAGTATTTT. It codes for CASSLAPLPTQYF.

The chain carries TRBV9 and TRBJ2-1, with TRBD2 matching over 8 bases. After removal of 4 bases from V and 4 bases from J, the junction contained 7 bases not matched to a gene. The CDR3 has 15 residues. Germline V gene lookup returns CDR1 SGDLS and CDR2 YYNGEE. CDR3 region: CASSTLGTSYNEQFF. Written as DNA, the CDR3 is TGTGCCAGCAGCACATTAGGGACTAGTTACAATGAGCAGTTCTTC. The complete variable domain, with remaining parts taken from reference TRBV9 and TRBJ2-1, reads DSGVTQTPKHLITATGQRVTLRCSPRSGDLSVYWYQQSLDQGLQFLIQYYNGEERAKGNILERFSAQQFPDLHSELNLSSLELGDSALYFCASSTLGTSYNEQFFGPGTRLTVL.

The J gene is TRBJ2-1, the V gene TRBV19; D might be TRBD1 (5 bases). The CDR3 is made up of 15 amino acids. The germline CDR1 and CDR2 sequences are LNHDA and SQIVND (reference sequence). Trimming stripped 5 bases from V and 4 bases from J, with 15 bases between. As DNA, the CDR3 is TGTGCCAGTAGTCTAACAGGACCCCCGTACAATGAGCAGTTCTTC. Translating gives CASSLTGPPYNEQFF.

The V gene is TRBV18, the J gene TRBJ1-6; weak D call: TRBD1 (5 bases). CDR3 length: 16 amino acids. Germline V CDR1 and CDR2: KGHSH, LQKENI. Trimming took 1 base from V and 6 from J, leaving 13 bases between them. CDR3 amino acids: CASSPREGALNSPLHF. In DNA, the CDR3 is TGTGCCAGCTCACCACGGGAAGGGGCCCTTAATTCACCCCTCCACTTT.

The rearrangement links TRBV5-1 to TRBJ1-2; D is undetermined. The CDR3 length is 12 residues. Germline V gives CDR1 SGHRS, CDR2 YFSETQ. Trimming removed 5 bases from V and 5 bases from J, with 10 bases in between. The CDR3 sequence is CASSPSEYGYTF. For the CDR3, the DNA is TGCGCCAGCAGTCCCAGCGAATATGGCTACACCTTC.

The chain couples TRBV30 to TRBJ1-2, with D unclear. Looked up from germline, CDR1 is GTSNPN and CDR2 is SVGIG (reference sequence). With 1 base removed from V and 4 bases from J, the gap between germline ends came to 10 bases. The CDR3 runs 13 residues. In nucleotides, the CDR3 is TGTGCCTGGAGTGGAGGTGGCGGCTATGGCTACACCTTC. The encoded protein is CAWSGGGGYGYTF.

CDR3 coding DNA: TGTGCCAGCAGTCCCGGAGGACGTCGAGTGGAAGCTTTCTTT. Residues: CASSPGGRRVEAFF. The rearrangement links TRBV6-5 to TRBJ1-1, with unresolved D. The germline V gene encodes CDR1 MNHEY and CDR2 SVGAGI. There are 14 residues in the CDR3. The germline V and J ends were trimmed by 5 bases and 8 bases, with 18 bases remaining between them.

A remark on this clone: No DNA is shown, since the ends of the CDR3 on it are uncertain; the CDR3 is the one TCRdb lists. The V call is TRBV5-1, the J call TRBJ1-2; TRBD1 is the table's D call and was not checked against the DNA. The CDR3 is made up of 14 amino acids, end residues included. Looked up from germline, CDR1 is SGHRS and CDR2 is YFSETQ. The chain's CDR3 is CASSLTWGQGAFTF.

The chain employs TRBV21-1 and TRBJ2-7; the listed D gene, TRBD2, was not tested against the DNA. TRBV21-1 represents a pseudogene. The CDR3 contains 15 residues. CDR3 DNA sequence: TGTGCCAGCAGCATGTGGTCTAGTGTTATGTCCGAGCAGTACTTC. Its protein is CASSMWSSVMSEQYF.

The rearrangement uses TRBV5-4 and TRBJ2-7, with 7 bases identical to TRBD1. This CDR3 contains 14 residues. The V gene's germline CDR1 is SGHNT and CDR2 YYREEE (reference sequence). J was trimmed by 3 bases and V by 2 bases; bases with no gene match: 5. The CDR3 sequence: CASSFTGELYEQYF. In nucleotides, the CDR3 is TGTGCCAGCAGCTTCACAGGGGAGCTCTACGAGCAGTACTTC.

The chain joins TRBV5-1 to TRBJ1-2; no reliable D call. Deletions cut 0 bases from V and 8 bases from J, with 11 bases between. The CDR3 is made up of 13 amino acids. Germline V gives CDR1 SGHRS, CDR2 YFSETQ. CDR3 DNA: TGCGCCAGCAGCTTGGCCCTCGGGAGAGGCTACACCTTC. This gives the protein CASSLALGRGYTF.

The chain joins TRBV10-2 to TRBJ2-1; 11 bases match TRBD2. Germline trimming cut 6 bases from V and 9 bases from J; bases unmatched to any gene: 4. CDR1 and CDR2 (germline): WSHSY, SAAADI. CDR3 size: 13 residues. CDR3 protein: CASSGTSGSEQFF. CDR3 nucleotides: TGCGCCAGCAGCGGGACTAGCGGCTCTGAGCAGTTCTTC.

This sequence joins TRBV2 and TRBJ2-6, with 13 positions matching TRBD2. The CDR3 loop spans 18 amino acids. J gave up 2 bases and V 4 bases, and 5 bases lay outside the gene matches. CDR1 and CDR2 (germline): SNHLY, FYNNEI. The CDR3 here is CASSVRTSGSTGANVLTF. CDR3 sequence (DNA): TGTGCCAGCAGTGTTCGGACTAGCGGGAGCACTGGGGCCAACGTCCTGACTTTC. Variable domain in full (rest from reference TRBV2 and TRBJ2-6): EPEVTQTPSHQVTQMGQEVILRCVPISNHLYFYWYRQILGQKVEFLVSFYNNEISEKSEIFDDQFSVERPDGSNFTLKIRSTKLEDSAMYFCASSVRTSGSTGANVLTFGAGSRLTVL.

The chain links TRBV7-2 to TRBJ2-1; D is perhaps TRBD1 (5 bases). Trimming stripped 8 bases from V and 6 bases from J, with 14 bases between. There are 13 residues in the CDR3. From germline, CDR1 is SGHTA and CDR2 FQGNSA. CDR3 sequence: CASSRVGRNEQFF. The CDR3 DNA sequence: TGTGCCAGCTCCAGGGTAGGACGCAATGAGCAGTTCTTC.

The V call is TRBV10-2, the J call TRBJ2-3; D unclear. Germline V gene data show CDR1 as WSHSY and CDR2 as SAAADI. V gave up 3 bases and J gave up 6 bases, with 13 bases separating them. The CDR3 contains 14 residues. The CDR3 sequence is CASSDVSPRDTQYF. DNA of the CDR3: TGCGCCAGCAGTGATGTTAGTCCGCGGGATACGCAGTATTTT.

The rearrangement uses TRBV6-6 and TRBJ2-1; TRBD2 matches at 10 bases. Germline V lookup: CDR1 MNHNY, CDR2 SVGAGI (reference sequence). The CDR3 totals 15 residues. J lost 4 bases, V lost 11 bases, and 11 bases had no gene match. CDR3 sequence reads: CASKILAGAYNEQFF. In DNA form, the CDR3 reads TGTGCCTCAAAAATCCTAGCGGGAGCTTACAATGAGCAGTTCTTC.